These 17 T cell receptor beta chains were sequenced from one sample in a study of post-analysis software for immune sequencing data. Notes on the study in general: Among a handful of TRBV segments more frequent in patients than controls were TRBV5-6, TRBV5-1 and TRBV20-1.

Presence of unique molecular identifiers characterized the TCR beta cDNA libraries. TCRdb passed the PCR reads through MiXCR, listing each CDR3 protein once. The data show about 800,000 distinct CDR3 sequences, with less than 35% seen just once and around 0.56% held by the top ten. Their cognate antigens are unknown. The sequenced material came from blood. The receptors derive from a girl aged 10 to 17 with multiple sclerosis.

In its sample, this clonotype was seen a few times. The chain uses TRBV7-6 and TRBJ2-1; D is perhaps TRBD2 (7 bases). In germline, CDR1 is SGHVS, CDR2 FNYEAQ. The CDR3 length is 15 residues. Trimming pared 7 bases from V and 5 bases from J, leaving 18 bases between. The CDR3 region has the DNA TGTGCCAGCACCACCATGGGGGGGGCCCACAATGAGCAGTTCTTC. It translates to CASTTMGGAHNEQFF.

The table lists this clonotype with a few counts. The chain links TRBV9 to TRBJ1-6, with D unresolved. The germline V and J ends were trimmed by 3 bases and 3 bases, with 10 bases remaining between them. The CDR3 spans 15 residues. Germline CDR1 is SGDLS and CDR2 is YYNGEE. CDR3 sequence: CASSADRVYNSPLHF. The CDR3 DNA reads as TGTGCCAGCAGCGCGGATCGAGTCTATAATTCACCCCTCCACTTT. Looking up the rest from reference TRBV9 and TRBJ1-6 gives the full variable domain: DSGVTQTPKHLITATGQRVTLRCSPRSGDLSVYWYQQSLDQGLQFLIQYYNGEERAKGNILERFSAQQFPDLHSELNLSSLELGDSALYFCASSADRVYNSPLHFGNGTRLTVT.

Only a few counts were recorded for this clonotype. The chain links TRBV15 to TRBJ2-5, with 7 bases matching TRBD2. The germline gives CDR1 LNHNV, CDR2 YYDKDF (reference sequence). CDR3 length: 15 residues. Germline trimming cut 0 bases from V and 2 bases from J; bases unmatched to any gene: 3. CDR3 residues: CATSRDRGGQETQYF. The DNA for the CDR3 is TGTGCCACCAGCAGAGACCGGGGAGGGCAAGAGACCCAGTACTTC.

This clonotype has a handful of counts. This chain uses TRBV10-3 with TRBJ2-3, with 10 bases identical to TRBD2. The junction had 15 bases not matched to a gene; V was cut back by 5 bases and J by 4 bases. The CDR3 length is 18 residues. Per germline, CDR1 ENHRY and CDR2 SYGVKD. CDR3 region: CAISPTQQRGTSADTQYF. Here the CDR3 DNA reads TGTGCCATCAGTCCCACCCAGCAGCGGGGGACTAGCGCAGATACGCAGTATTTT.

This chain links TRBV4-3 with TRBJ2-3; 8 nucleotides align to TRBD2. The germline CDR1 and CDR2 sequences are LGHNA and YSLEER. V lost 1 base, J lost 2 bases, and 8 bases stayed unmatched. The CDR3 spans 17 residues. The chain's CDR3 is CASSQALAGPITDTQYF. For the CDR3, the DNA is TGCGCCAGCAGCCAAGCATTAGCGGGACCTATCACAGATACGCAGTATTTT.

The chain couples TRBV6-2 or TRBV6-3 to TRBJ2-3; the match to TRBD2 covers 12 bases. Per germline, CDR1 MNHEY and CDR2 SVGEGT. Trimming cost V 10 bases and J 2 bases; bases outside gene matches: 4. The CDR3 has 14 residues. Here the CDR3 reads CATGLAGITDTQYF. Written as DNA, the CDR3 is TGTGCCACCGGACTAGCGGGGATCACAGATACGCAGTATTTT.

This sequence joins TRBV20-1 and TRBJ1-2, with 7 positions matching TRBD1. In germline, CDR1 is DFQATT, CDR2 SNEGSKA (reference sequence). V was clipped by 0 bases and J by 4 bases; unmatched bases: 8. There are 15 residues in the CDR3. CDR3: CSARDARQGGYGYTF. For the CDR3, the DNA is TGCAGTGCTAGAGACGCCCGCCAGGGGGGCTATGGCTACACCTTC.

The chain joins TRBV5-5 to TRBJ1-3; D unclear. The V gene lost 3 bases and the J gene lost 3 bases, with 16 bases spanning the gap. The length of the CDR3 is 16 residues. Looked up from germline, CDR1 is SGHKS and CDR2 is YYEKEE (reference sequence). The CDR3 sequence: CASSSTTGPLGNTIYF. CDR3 sequence (DNA): TGTGCCAGCAGCTCTACTACCGGGCCACTTGGAAACACCATATATTTT. Filled out from reference TRBV5-5 and TRBJ1-3, the complete variable domain reads DAGVTQSPTHLIKTRGQQVTLRCSPISGHKSVSWYQQVLGQGPQFIFQYYEKEERGRGNFPDRFSARQFPNYSSELNVNALLLGDSALYLCASSSTTGPLGNTIYFGEGSWLTVV.

The CDR3 DNA reads TGTGCCAGCAGCCGTTCCGGGGACGGCGGGGAGCTGTTTTTT. Amino acids: CASSRSGDGGELFF. The V gene is TRBV6-5, the J gene TRBJ2-2; D is possibly TRBD1 or TRBD2 (5 bases each). V dropped 6 bases and J dropped 7 bases, with 15 bases sitting between them. Germline V gene data show CDR1 as MNHEY and CDR2 as SVGAGI. The CDR3 runs to 14 residues.

The chain is built from TRBV4-3 and TRBJ2-2; 11 bases match TRBD2. This CDR3 has 17 residues. The trim removed 3 bases at V and 0 bases at J, leaving 3 bases unmatched. The germline CDR1 and CDR2 sequences are LGHNA and YSLEER. The CDR3 coding sequence is TGCGCCAGCAGCCACGGACTAGCGGGCACGAACACCGGGGAGCTGTTTTTT. It specifies CASSHGLAGTNTGELFF.

This clonotype was picked up one time. The chain carries TRBV7-2 and TRBJ2-5, with D perhaps TRBD1 or TRBD2 (5 bases each). The assigned J gene may be wrong: the sequence end matches TRBJ2-7 better. CDR3 size: 15 residues. Germline values: CDR1 SGHTA, CDR2 FQGNSA. The DNA of the CDR3 is TGTGCCAGCAGCTTAGAAGGGACGCCTTCGGGCGAGCAGTACTTC. Translation: CASSLEGTPSGEQYF.

This clonotype was recorded a few times. The chain has TRBV6-5 and TRBJ1-6, with a weak D call TRBD1 (5 bases). The CDR3 sequence is 15 residues long. Germline loops: CDR1 MNHEY, CDR2 SVGAGI. Between the trimmed V and J ends, which lost 6 bases and 3 bases, there was a span of 12 bases. Written as DNA, the CDR3 is TGTGCCAGCAGCCCTCGGGACTTCTATAATTCACCCCTCCACTTT. It is translated as CASSPRDFYNSPLHF.

In its sample, this clonotype was seen once. V usage is TRBV11-2 and J usage is TRBJ1-1, with D perhaps TRBD1 (5 bases). V was clipped by 5 bases and J by 4 bases, with 17 bases between them. The CDR3 consists of 15 residues. Germline values: CDR1 SGHAT, CDR2 FQNNGV. The CDR3 DNA reads TGTGCCAGCAGCCAGACGGGCTTCGGGGGCACTGAAGCTTTCTTT. Its protein product is CASSQTGFGGTEAFF.

This sequence joins TRBV15 and TRBJ2-3; D uncertain. In germline, CDR1 is LNHNV, CDR2 YYDKDF (reference sequence). Trimming pared 0 bases from V and 4 bases from J, leaving 8 bases between. The CDR3 is made up of 14 amino acids. The DNA for the CDR3 is TGTGCCACCAGCAGAGATCTTTTGGCAGATACGCAGTATTTT. Translating it yields CATSRDLLADTQYF.

CDR3: CASSLAASGIFYEQYF. Here the CDR3 DNA reads TGTGCCAGCAGCTTAGCGGCTAGCGGGATCTTCTACGAGCAGTACTTC. The rearrangement links TRBV7-2 to TRBJ2-7; 9 bases are shared with TRBD2. Germline V gene data show CDR1 as SGHTA and CDR2 as FQGNSA. Trimming at V came to 0 bases and at J to 3 bases, leaving 6 bases not matched to a gene. CDR3 length: 16 residues.

The chain employs TRBV20-1 and TRBJ2-7; 10 bases match TRBD1. The V gene end was trimmed by 3 bases and the J gene end by 3 bases; junction bases not matched to a gene: 11. Germline V CDR1 and CDR2: DFQATT, SNEGSKA (reference sequence). This CDR3 is built from 16 residues. DNA of the CDR3: TGCAGTGCTAGCCCCCCGGCGGGACAGGGGTTCTACGAGCAGTACTTC. As protein: CSASPPAGQGFYEQYF.

The J gene is TRBJ2-4, the V gene TRBV28, with TRBD1 as a possible D gene (6 bases). Trimming pared 5 bases from V and 3 bases from J, leaving 17 bases between. The CDR3 is 16 amino acids. Germline CDR1 is MDHEN and CDR2 is SYDVKM. The CDR3 DNA reads as TGTGCCAGCAGTCCCCCAGGGGTCCTCGGCAAAAACATTCAGTACTTC. It codes for CASSPPGVLGKNIQYF.